This TCR beta chain was sequenced during a study of shared clonotypes between healthy human individuals. Study at large: Each donor's CD8 memory used one plate, CD8 naive two, each CD4 subset three.

This clone was recorded a few times. Its cognate antigen is unknown. The CDR3 extends over 13 amino acids. Germline lookup yields CDR1 GTSNPN and CDR2 SVGIG (reference sequence). The V gene lost 4 bases and the J gene lost 3 bases, with 12 bases spanning the gap. Study-level results: Donor clonotype sharing was expected to depend on sequencing depth.

Researchers partitioned CD4+ cells into CD45RA+ naive and CD45RA-negative memory subsets. The data were produced by immunoSEQ multiplex PCR, yet TCRdb's version contains in-frame clones alone and is incomplete. In the table there are approximately 2.4 million clones, almost 96% of which are singletons. The chain carries TRBV30 and TRBJ1-1; D ambiguous. The sample taken for sequencing was naive CD4+ T cells sorted from blood. Stated subset: CD45RA+ positively selected. The clonotype was recovered from a man aged 18 to 30 in good health. Written as DNA, the CDR3 is TGTGCCTGGATTCTAGGTTGGGACACTGAAGCTTTCTTT. Its protein product is CAWILGWDTEAFF.